This is a list of T cell receptor beta chains from one sample in a study of blood T cell repertoires in COVID-19. Using immunoSEQ multiplex PCR, the repertoire was profiled, and TCRdb retains in-frame clones only, with some absent. The sample has over 450,000 clones, about 91% seen once. Sequenced material: peripheral blood. All receptors come from a man aged 18 to 30 with COVID-19, enrolled during active disease. Each CDR3 is given with its conserved first and last residue. The order of the fields is CDR3 length, V gene, J gene, clone size, D gene, CDR3 DNA, CDR3 protein. D genes are given only for firm matches. Clone size is given for some rows only: seen once, a few or many times, or a class if the clone is expanded.

13,TRBV6-5,TRBJ1-6,NA,NA,TGTGCCAGCAGGGCCACAGGGAATTCACCCCTCCACTTT,CASRATGNSPLHF
15,TRBV2,TRBJ2-1,NA,NA,TGTGCCAGCAGTGATTTCGCGGGGACTTACAATGAGCAGTTCTTC,CASSDFAGTYNEQFF
16,TRBV6-6,TRBJ2-7,NA,TRBD1,TGTGCCAGCAGTTACTCGAACGTCCAGGGGGCAAGGGAGCAGTACTTC,CASSYSNVQGAREQYF
12,TRBV2,TRBJ1-6,NA,NA,TGTGCCAGCAGTGTGGTAGAATCACCCCTCCACTTT,CASSVVESPLHF
16,TRBV9,TRBJ2-1,NA,NA,TGTGCCAGCAGCGTATTGCAACGGCGGACCTACAATGAGCAGTTCTTC,CASSVLQRRTYNEQFF
19,TRBV24-1,TRBJ1-6,NA,NA,TGTGCCACCCCGGGGTTGGACGAGTCTCGGAGCTCCTATAATTCACCCCTCCACTTT,CATPGLDESRSSYNSPLHF
14,TRBV19,TRBJ2-5,NA,NA,TGTGCCAGTTCCAGGGGCCTTCCTCAAGAGACCCAGTACTTC,CASSRGLPQETQYF
14,TRBV5-1,TRBJ2-5,NA,NA,TGCGCCAGCAGAGTGGGGGGGGCGGAGGAGACCCAGTACTTC,CASRVGGAEETQYF
15,TRBV5-1,TRBJ2-3,NA,TRBD2,TGCGCCAGCAGGTCAGGCAGCGGGATTACAGATACGCAGTATTTT,CASRSGSGITDTQYF
15,TRBV20-1,TRBJ2-7,NA,NA,TGCAGTGCTAGTATGCCGCAGGATTTTTCCTACGAGCAGTACTTC,CSASMPQDFSYEQYF
19,TRBV7-9,TRBJ2-4,NA,NA,TGTGCCAGCAGCGTAGAAGATAGCGACCCCTCACTAGCCAAAAACATTCAGTACTTC,CASSVEDSDPSLAKNIQYF
16,TRBV4-2,TRBJ2-7,NA,TRBD2,TGTGCCAGCAGCCAAGGGGTAGCGGGAGGGCCATACGAGCAGTACTTC,CASSQGVAGGPYEQYF
16,TRBV9,TRBJ2-2,NA,TRBD2,TGTGCCAGCAGCGTGGAGGGCGGGGGAAACACCGGGGAGCTGTTTTTT,CASSVEGGGNTGELFF
13,TRBV2,TRBJ1-2,NA,TRBD1,TGTGCCAGCAGGGACCGGGACAGGGATGGCTACACCTTC,CASRDRDRDGYTF
10,TRBV18,TRBJ2-2,NA,NA,TGTGCCATCATTCCCGGGGAGCTGTTTTTT,CAIIPGELFF
16,TRBV6-5,TRBJ2-1,NA,TRBD1,TGTGCCAGCAGTTACTATGGGACAGGGAGCAACAATGAGCAGTTCTTC,CASSYYGTGSNNEQFF
14,TRBV3-1/TRBV3-2,TRBJ2-7,NA,NA,TGTGCCAGCAGCCAACGAGCGGTAGGACACGAGCAGTACTTC,CASSQRAVGHEQYF
15,TRBV15,TRBJ2-3,NA,NA,TGTGCCACCAGCAGAGGCGGGGCTAGGGCAGATACGCAGTATTTT,CATSRGGARADTQYF
12,TRBV20-1,TRBJ2-1,NA,TRBD2,TGCAGTGCTAGTCGGACTAGAGGTGAGCAGTTCTTC,CSASRTRGEQFF
15,TRBV5-1,TRBJ2-1,once,TRBD2,TGCGCCAGCAGGGACCGGACTAGCGGGGGTTCTGAGCAGTTCTTC,CASRDRTSGGSEQFF
16,TRBV5-1,TRBJ2-1,NA,TRBD2,TGCGCCAGCAGCTTGGCCCTGGCTAGCGGGAGGAATGAGCAGTTCTTC,CASSLALASGRNEQFF
18,TRBV14,TRBJ2-1,NA,NA,TGTGCCAGCAGCCAAGATCAAAAGGTGGGGGACACCCCTAATGAGCAGTTCTTC,CASSQDQKVGDTPNEQFF
15,TRBV4-2,TRBJ2-1,NA,NA,TGTGCCAGCAGCAGTAGCGCCCCCTCCTACAATGAGCAGTTCTTC,CASSSSAPSYNEQFF